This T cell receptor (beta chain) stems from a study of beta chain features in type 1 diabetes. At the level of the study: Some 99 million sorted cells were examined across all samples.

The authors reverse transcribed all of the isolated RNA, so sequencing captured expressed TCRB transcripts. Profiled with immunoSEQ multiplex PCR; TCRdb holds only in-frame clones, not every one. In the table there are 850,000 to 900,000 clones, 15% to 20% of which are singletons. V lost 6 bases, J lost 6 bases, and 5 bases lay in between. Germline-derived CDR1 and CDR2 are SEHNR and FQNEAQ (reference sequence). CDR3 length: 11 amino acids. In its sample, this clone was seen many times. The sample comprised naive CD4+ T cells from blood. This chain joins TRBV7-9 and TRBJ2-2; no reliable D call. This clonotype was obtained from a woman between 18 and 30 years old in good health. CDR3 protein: CASRSAGELFF. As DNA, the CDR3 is TGTGCCAGCAGGTCTGCCGGGGAGCTGTTTTTT.